This entry features one T cell receptor beta chain sequence. Recruited during active infection, patients (from Seattle) were subsequently followed longitudinally. The entry originates in a study of blood T cell repertoires in COVID-19. In the study overall: Italy, Spain and the United States were the sources of the convalescent and acute COVID-19 samples. T cells, B-cell-depleted T cells, or PBMCs provided the cDNA or gDNA that served as material.

Authors' data handling: Estimates of nucleated cell counts were drawn from the amplification of reference gene primers. The data were produced by immunoSEQ multiplex PCR, yet TCRdb's version contains in-frame clones alone and is incomplete. That table gives V, J and clone size, and the DNA gave D and trimming. The table has about 200,000 clones, roughly 85% seen once. Input material: peripheral blood. This receptor was taken from a woman aged 70-85 years with COVID-19, enrolled during active disease.

In DNA, the CDR3 is TGTGCCAGCGCCTCGCGGTCTATCTATGGCTACACCTTC. Residues: CASASRSIYGYTF. The chain has TRBV6-5 and TRBJ1-2; no clear D gene. The germline V and J ends were trimmed by 8 bases and 4 bases, with 14 bases remaining between them. The germline gives CDR1 MNHEY, CDR2 SVGAGI. The CDR3 covers 13 residues.